One sample yielded the 2 T cell receptor beta chains listed below, sequenced in a study of T cells in localized non-small cell lung cancer. Data came from immunoSEQ multiplex PCR; TCRdb stores just in-frame clones and leaves some out. The sample contains roughly 66,000 clones, 90% of which appear only once. The sample here was peripheral blood, taken before any cancer treatment. The receptors originated from a woman aged 35 to 70 with stage I lung adenocarcinoma.

This rearrangement joins TRBV28 to TRBJ2-4; 9 nucleotides match TRBD1. Trimming took 5 bases from V and 10 from J; bases not matched to a gene: 12. Germline CDR1 MDHEN, CDR2 SYDVKM. The CDR3 is made up of 15 amino acids. CDR3: CASSAPGQGVKIQYF. The DNA for the CDR3 is TGTGCCAGCAGTGCTCCGGGACAGGGTGTTAAGATTCAGTACTTC.

The rearrangement uses TRBV6-6 and TRBJ1-1; D not resolved. The CDR3 consists of 14 residues. The germline V gene encodes CDR1 MNHNY and CDR2 SVGAGI (reference sequence). V gave up 7 bases and J gave up 0 bases, with 12 bases separating them. DNA for the CDR3: TGTGCCAGCACCGTACACAAACTGAACACTGAAGCTTTCTTT. Encoded protein: CASTVHKLNTEAFF.